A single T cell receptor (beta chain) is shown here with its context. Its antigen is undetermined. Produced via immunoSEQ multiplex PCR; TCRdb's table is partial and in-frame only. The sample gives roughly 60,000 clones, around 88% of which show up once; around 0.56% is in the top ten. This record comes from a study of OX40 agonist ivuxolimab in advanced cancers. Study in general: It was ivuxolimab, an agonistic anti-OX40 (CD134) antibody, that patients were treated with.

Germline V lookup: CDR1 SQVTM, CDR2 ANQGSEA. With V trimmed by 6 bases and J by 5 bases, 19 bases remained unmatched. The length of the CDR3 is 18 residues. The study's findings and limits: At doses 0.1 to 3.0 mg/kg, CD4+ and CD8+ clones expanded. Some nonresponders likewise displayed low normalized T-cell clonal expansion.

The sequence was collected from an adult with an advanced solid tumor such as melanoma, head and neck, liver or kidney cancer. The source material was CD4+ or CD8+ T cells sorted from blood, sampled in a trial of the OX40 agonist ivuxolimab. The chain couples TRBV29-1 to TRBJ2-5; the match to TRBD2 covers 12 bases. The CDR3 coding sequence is TGCAGCGTCCGAGCCAAGACTAGCGGGAGTCTGGTTTGGGAGACCCAGTACTTC. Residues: CSVRAKTSGSLVWETQYF.